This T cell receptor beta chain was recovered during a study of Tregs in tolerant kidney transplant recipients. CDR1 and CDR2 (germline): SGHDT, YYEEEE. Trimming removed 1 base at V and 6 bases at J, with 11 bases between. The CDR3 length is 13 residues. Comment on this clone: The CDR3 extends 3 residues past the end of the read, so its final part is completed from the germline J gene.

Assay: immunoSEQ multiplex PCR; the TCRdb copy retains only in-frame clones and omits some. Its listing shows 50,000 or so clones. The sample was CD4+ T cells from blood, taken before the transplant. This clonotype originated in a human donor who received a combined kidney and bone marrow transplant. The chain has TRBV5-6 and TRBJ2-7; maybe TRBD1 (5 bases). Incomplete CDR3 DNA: TGTGCCAGCAGCTTGATAGGGGTGGGCGAG. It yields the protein CASSLIGVGE. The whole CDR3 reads CASSLIGVGEQYF. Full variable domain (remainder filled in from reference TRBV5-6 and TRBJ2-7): DAGVTQSPTHLIKTRGQQVTLRCSPKSGHDTVSWYQQALGQGPQFIFQYYEEEERQRGNFPDRFSGHQFPNYSSELNVNALLLGDSALYLCASSLIGVGEQYFGPGTRLTVT.